The rows below give T cell receptor beta chains drawn from one sample of a study of T cell responses to AZD1222 COVID-19 vaccine. Assay: immunoSEQ multiplex PCR; the TCRdb copy retains only in-frame clones and omits some. Among about 160,000 clones, about 91% were seen once, and the ten largest hold less than 4.5%. The sample was peripheral blood, taken on day 0 of MenACWY control vaccination. These receptors originate from an adult in good health. The CDR3 runs from the conserved cysteine through the conserved F or W. A D gene is named only where the DNA matches it firmly. The size entry is marked missing in some rows and otherwise reads once, few, many or a size class.

. . TRBJ1-2 TRBV18 CASSGLTSYGYTF TGTGCCAGCTCAGGCTTAACGTCGTATGGCTACACCTTC
. TRBD1 TRBJ1-1 TRBV4-1 CASSQALDRAGGTEAFF TGCGCCAGCAGCCAAGCCCTAGACAGGGCCGGAGGCACTGAAGCTTTCTTT
. TRBD1 TRBJ1-6 TRBV2 CASSETGQSNSPLHF TGTGCCAGCAGCGAAACGGGACAGTCCAATTCACCCCTCCACTTT
. . TRBJ1-1 TRBV5-4 CASSLEGTTEAFF TGTGCCAGCAGCTTGGAAGGGACAACTGAAGCTTTCTTT
. . TRBJ2-1 TRBV2 CASSEMLRSGEDEQFF TGTGCCAGCAGTGAAATGTTGAGGTCGGGCGAAGATGAGCAGTTCTTC
. TRBD2 TRBJ2-2 TRBV5-1 CASSTGLAGNTGELFF TGCGCCAGCAGCACCGGACTAGCGGGGAACACCGGGGAGCTGTTTTTT
. . TRBJ2-5 TRBV6-5 CASSYGTLQETQYF TGTGCCAGCAGTTACGGGACACTCCAAGAGACCCAGTACTTC
once TRBD1 TRBJ2-1 TRBV4-1 CASSRTGDSNLEQFF TGCGCCAGCAGCCGGACAGGGGACTCAAACCTTGAGCAGTTCTTC
. . TRBJ2-7 TRBV10-1 CASSDLDYEQYF TGCGCCAGCAGTGACCTAGACTACGAGCAGTACTTC
. TRBD1 TRBJ1-3 TRBV6-5 CASSYSTGVAGNTIYF TGTGCCAGCAGTTACTCGACAGGGGTGGCTGGAAACACCATATATTTT
. . TRBJ1-2 TRBV3-1/TRBV3-2 CASSLRVGLGYGYTF TGTGCCAGCAGCTTGCGGGTAGGGCTAGGCTATGGCTACACCTTC
. TRBD1 TRBJ2-1 TRBV7-9 CASSYTGQGYNEQFF TGTGCCAGCAGCTACACGGGACAGGGGTACAATGAGCAGTTCTTC
. . TRBJ1-4 TRBV10-3 CAIRDSSWEKLFF TGTGCCATCAGGGACAGTTCCTGGGAAAAACTGTTTTTT
. . TRBJ1-2 TRBV19 CASSEGTVVYGYTF TGTGCCAGTAGTGAAGGCACAGTAGTCTATGGCTACACCTTC
. TRBD2 TRBJ2-1 TRBV6-4 CASSEREAGMDEQFF TGTGCCAGCAGCGAGCGGGAGGCCGGGATGGATGAGCAGTTCTTC
. TRBD1 TRBJ2-7 TRBV28 CASSRQGVYEQYF TGTGCCAGCAGCCGACAGGGGGTCTACGAGCAGTACTTC
. . TRBJ1-2 TRBV5-1 CASRPDGSLDGYTF TGCGCCAGCCGCCCAGACGGGAGTTTGGATGGCTACACCTTC
. . TRBJ2-2 TRBV2 CASRVPGKEELFF TGTGCCAGCAGGGTTCCTGGTAAGGAGGAGCTGTTTTTT
. . TRBJ1-1 TRBV7-3 CASSSILGEGTEAFF TGTGCCAGCAGCTCCATACTAGGGGAAGGTACTGAAGCTTTCTTT
once . TRBJ1-3 TRBV28 CASSSISGVTSSGNTIYF TGTGCCAGCAGTTCAATCTCAGGGGTCACCTCCTCTGGAAACACCATATATTTT
. . TRBJ1-1 TRBV14 CASSQVAGTEAFF TGTGCCAGCAGCCAAGTCGCGGGCACTGAAGCTTTCTTT
once . TRBJ2-1 TRBV2 CASIRDLGDEQFF TGTGCCAGCATCAGGGACCTAGGCGATGAGCAGTTCTTC
. . TRBJ1-2 TRBV28 CAARASNYGYTF TGTGCCGCCAGGGCGTCTAACTATGGCTACACCTTC
. TRBD1 TRBJ2-4 TRBV18 CASSPISGGGKNIQYF TGTGCCAGCTCACCAATTTCAGGGGGCGGCAAAAACATTCAGTACTTC
. . TRBJ2-4 TRBV7-3 CASSLVGSAKNIQYF TGTGCCAGCAGCTTGGTGGGATCAGCCAAAAACATTCAGTACTTC
. . TRBJ2-5 TRBV7-8 CASSHLRGPLEETQYF TGTGCCAGCAGCCACCTACGGGGGCCGTTGGAAGAGACCCAGTACTTC
. . TRBJ1-1 TRBV19 CASSRGRNTEAFF TGTGCCAGTAGTCGAGGAAGGAACACTGAAGCTTTCTTT
. TRBD2 TRBJ2-1 TRBV5-1 CASSLIRRESNEQFF TGCGCCAGCAGCTTAATTCGGCGGGAGAGCAATGAGCAGTTCTTC
. TRBD1 TRBJ2-1 TRBV19 CATGQGPYNEQFF TGTGCCACCGGACAGGGTCCCTACAATGAGCAGTTCTTC
. . TRBJ2-1 TRBV27 CASSPLLASYNEQFF TGTGCCAGCAGTCCATTACTAGCCAGCTACAATGAGCAGTTCTTC
. TRBD2 TRBJ2-7 TRBV28 CASSHTKTSGSWDEQYF TGTGCCAGCAGCCATACTAAGACTAGCGGGAGTTGGGACGAGCAGTACTTC
. . TRBJ1-6 TRBV7-2 CASSLPVNSPLHF TGTGCCAGCAGCTTACCGGTCAATTCACCCCTCCACTTT
. TRBD2 TRBJ2-1 TRBV7-3 CASSSIAGGAYNEQFF TGTGCCAGCAGCTCAATAGCGGGAGGGGCCTACAATGAGCAGTTCTTC
. . TRBJ1-2 TRBV7-9 CASSLVNGGYTF TGTGCCAGCAGCTTAGTTAATGGGGGCTACACCTTC
. . TRBJ1-1 TRBV5-1 CASSLGTLNTEAFF TGCGCCAGCAGCTTGGGGACACTGAACACTGAAGCTTTCTTT
. TRBD1 TRBJ2-2 TRBV7-2 CASSWGQVNTGELFF TGTGCCAGCAGCTGGGGACAGGTCAACACCGGGGAGCTGTTTTTT
. . TRBJ2-7 TRBV5-1 CASSLGDEQYF TGCGCCAGCAGCTTGGGGGACGAGCAGTACTTC
. TRBD2 TRBJ2-7 TRBV27 CASKASGTDEQYF TGTGCCAGCAAAGCTAGCGGGACCGACGAGCAGTACTTC
. . TRBJ2-1 TRBV5-1 CASRLTRNNEQFF TGCGCCAGCAGACTGACGCGCAACAATGAGCAGTTCTTC
. . TRBJ2-1 TRBV10-1 CASTHLSRVNEQFF TGCGCCAGCACCCACCTATCACGCGTCAATGAGCAGTTCTTC
. TRBD2 TRBJ2-1 TRBV27 CASSPGLAAYNEQFF TGTGCCAGCAGCCCGGGACTAGCGGCCTACAATGAGCAGTTCTTC
. . TRBJ1-1 TRBV21-1 CATTGEAEAFF TGTGCCACCACAGGGGAGGCTGAAGCTTTCTTT
. . TRBJ2-6 TRBV4-3 CASSQDELSSSGANVLTF TGCGCCAGCAGCCAAGATGAACTGTCGAGCTCTGGGGCCAACGTCCTGACTTTC
. . TRBJ1-6 TRBV5-1 CASSLVSDNSPLHF TGCGCCAGCAGCTTGGTCTCTGATAATTCACCCCTCCACTTT
few TRBD1 TRBJ1-2 TRBV30 CAWSVAGGHGYTF TGTGCCTGGAGTGTAGCAGGGGGCCATGGCTACACCTTC
. . TRBJ2-3 TRBV12-3/TRBV12-4 CASSYTDTQYF TGTGCCAGCAGTTACACAGATACGCAGTATTTT
. TRBD2 TRBJ2-6 TRBV14 CASSQPGRGGKNSGANVLTF TGTGCCAGCAGCCAACCCGGGAGGGGAGGGAAGAACTCTGGGGCCAACGTCCTGACTTTC
. . TRBJ2-7 TRBV2 CASMTYSYEQYF TGTGCCAGCATGACGTACTCCTACGAGCAGTACTTC
. . TRBJ2-7 TRBV6-5 CASSRPGTIVYEQYF TGTGCCAGCAGTCGACCCGGGACCATCGTCTACGAGCAGTACTTC
. . TRBJ1-4 TRBV3-1/TRBV3-2 CASSQDLNEKLFF TGTGCCAGCAGCCAAGATTTGAATGAAAAACTGTTTTTT
. . TRBJ1-5 TRBV7-8 CASSLEVTGVGQPQHF TGTGCCAGCAGCTTAGAGGTGACGGGGGTGGGTCAGCCCCAGCATTTT
once TRBD2 TRBJ2-5 TRBV7-9 CASTRTSGETQYF TGTGCCAGCACCCGGACTAGTGGAGAGACCCAGTACTTC
. TRBD2 TRBJ2-5 TRBV10-2 CASRATSGRETQYF TGCGCCAGCAGGGCTACTAGCGGACGGGAGACCCAGTACTTC
. . TRBJ2-1 TRBV7-8 CASSFLRGYNEQFF TGTGCCAGCAGCTTTTTGCGCGGATACAATGAGCAGTTCTTC
. TRBD1 TRBJ1-2 TRBV7-3 CASSLLPGGDGNYGYTF TGTGCCAGCAGCTTGCTTCCAGGGGGCGACGGGAACTATGGCTACACCTTC